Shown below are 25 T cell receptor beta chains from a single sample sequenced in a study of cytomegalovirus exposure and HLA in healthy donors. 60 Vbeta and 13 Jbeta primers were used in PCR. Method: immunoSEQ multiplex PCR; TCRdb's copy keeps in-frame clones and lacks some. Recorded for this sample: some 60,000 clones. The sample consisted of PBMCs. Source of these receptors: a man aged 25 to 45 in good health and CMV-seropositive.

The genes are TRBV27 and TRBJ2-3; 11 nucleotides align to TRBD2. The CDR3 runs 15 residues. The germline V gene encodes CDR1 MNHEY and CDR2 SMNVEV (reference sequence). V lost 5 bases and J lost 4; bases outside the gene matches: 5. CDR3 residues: CASSDSGRAADTQYF. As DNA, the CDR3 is TGTGCCAGCAGTGATAGCGGGAGGGCCGCAGATACGCAGTATTTT.

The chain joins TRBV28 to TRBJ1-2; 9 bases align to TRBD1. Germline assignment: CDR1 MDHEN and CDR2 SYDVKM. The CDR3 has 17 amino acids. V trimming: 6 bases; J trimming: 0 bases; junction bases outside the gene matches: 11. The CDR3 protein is CASSQTGTGFTNYGYTF. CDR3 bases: TGTGCCAGCAGCCAAACCGGGACAGGGTTTACTAACTATGGCTACACCTTC.

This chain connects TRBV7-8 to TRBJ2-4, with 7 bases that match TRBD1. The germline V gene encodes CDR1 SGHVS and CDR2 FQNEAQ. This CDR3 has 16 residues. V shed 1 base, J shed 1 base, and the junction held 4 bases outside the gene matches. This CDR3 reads CASSLDPQGAKNIQYF. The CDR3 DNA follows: TGTGCCAGCAGCTTAGACCCACAGGGGGCCAAAAACATTCAGTACTTC.

In nucleotides, the CDR3 is TGTGCCAGCAGCCCTCAAACGGGGGGCGAGCAGTACTTC. This translates into CASSPQTGGEQYF. This rearrangement joins TRBV7-3 to TRBJ2-7, with 7 bases identical to TRBD2. CDR1 is SGHTA, CDR2 FQGTGA, per germline. The CDR3 is 13 amino acids. After removal of 5 bases from V and 6 bases from J, the junction contained 7 bases not matched to a gene.

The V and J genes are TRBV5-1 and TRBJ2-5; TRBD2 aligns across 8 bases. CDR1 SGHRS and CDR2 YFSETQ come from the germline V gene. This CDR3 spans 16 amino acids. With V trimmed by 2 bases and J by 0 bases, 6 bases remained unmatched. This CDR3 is CASSLAGEAYQETQYF. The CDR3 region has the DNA TGCGCCAGCAGCTTAGCGGGGGAAGCGTACCAAGAGACCCAGTACTTC.

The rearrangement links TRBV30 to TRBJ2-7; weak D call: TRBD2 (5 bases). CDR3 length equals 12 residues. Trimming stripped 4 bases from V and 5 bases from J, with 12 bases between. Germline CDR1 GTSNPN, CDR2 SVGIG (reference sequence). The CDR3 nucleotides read TGTGCCTGGACCCGACTATCCCACGAGCAGTACTTC. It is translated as CAWTRLSHEQYF.

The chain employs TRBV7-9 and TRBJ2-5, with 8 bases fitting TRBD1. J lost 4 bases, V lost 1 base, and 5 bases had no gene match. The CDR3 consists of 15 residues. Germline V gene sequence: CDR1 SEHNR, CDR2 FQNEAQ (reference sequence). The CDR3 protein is CASSLGRGRRETQYF. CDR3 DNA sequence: TGTGCCAGCAGCTTAGGCAGGGGGCGTAGAGAGACCCAGTACTTC.

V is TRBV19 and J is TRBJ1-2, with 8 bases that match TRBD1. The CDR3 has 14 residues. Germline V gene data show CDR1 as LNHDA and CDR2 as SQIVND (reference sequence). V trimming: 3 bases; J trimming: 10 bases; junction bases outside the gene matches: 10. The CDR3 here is CASSMWTGKKYYTF. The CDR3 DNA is TGTGCCAGTAGTATGTGGACAGGGAAAAAATACTACACCTTC. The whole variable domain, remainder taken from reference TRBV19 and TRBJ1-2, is DGGITQSPKYLFRKEGQNVTLSCEQNLNHDAMYWYRQDPGQGLRLIYYSQIVNDFQKGDIAEGYSVSREKKESFPLTVTSAQKNPTAFYLCASSMWTGKKYYTFGSGTRLTVV.

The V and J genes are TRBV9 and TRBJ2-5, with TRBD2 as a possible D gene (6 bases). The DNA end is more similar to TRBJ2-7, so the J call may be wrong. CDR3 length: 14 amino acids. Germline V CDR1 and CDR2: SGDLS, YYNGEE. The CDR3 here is CASSPRAGHYEQYF. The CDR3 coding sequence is TGTGCCAGCAGCCCTAGGGCGGGGCACTACGAGCAGTACTTC.

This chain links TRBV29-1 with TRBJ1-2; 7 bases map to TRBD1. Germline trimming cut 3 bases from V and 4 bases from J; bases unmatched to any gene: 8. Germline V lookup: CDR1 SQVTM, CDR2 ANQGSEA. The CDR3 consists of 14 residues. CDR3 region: CSVEPGQFAYGYTF. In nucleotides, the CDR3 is TGCAGCGTTGAGCCGGGACAGTTCGCCTATGGCTACACCTTC.

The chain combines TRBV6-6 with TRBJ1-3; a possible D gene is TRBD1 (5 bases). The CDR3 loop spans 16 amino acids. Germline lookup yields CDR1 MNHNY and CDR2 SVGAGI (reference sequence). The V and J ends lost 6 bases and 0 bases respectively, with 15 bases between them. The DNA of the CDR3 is TGTGCCAGCAGCAGCGGGGCAGAAAGCTCTGGAAACACCATATATTTT. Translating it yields CASSSGAESSGNTIYF.

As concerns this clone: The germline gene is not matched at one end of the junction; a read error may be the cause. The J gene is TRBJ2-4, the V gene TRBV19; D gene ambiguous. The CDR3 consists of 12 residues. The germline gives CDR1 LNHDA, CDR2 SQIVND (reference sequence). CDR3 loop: CASSIGVAKIEF. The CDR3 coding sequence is TGTGCCAGTAGTATCGGAGTAGCTAAAATCGAATTC.

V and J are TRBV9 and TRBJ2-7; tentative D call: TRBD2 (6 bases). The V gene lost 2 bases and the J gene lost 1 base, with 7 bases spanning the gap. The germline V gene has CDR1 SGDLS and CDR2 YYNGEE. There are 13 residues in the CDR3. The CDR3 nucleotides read TGTGCCAGCAGCGTGGAGGGATCCTACGAGCAGTACTTC. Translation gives CASSVEGSYEQYF. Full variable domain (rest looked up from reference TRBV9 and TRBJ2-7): DSGVTQTPKHLITATGQRVTLRCSPRSGDLSVYWYQQSLDQGLQFLIQYYNGEERAKGNILERFSAQQFPDLHSELNLSSLELGDSALYFCASSVEGSYEQYFGPGTRLTVT.

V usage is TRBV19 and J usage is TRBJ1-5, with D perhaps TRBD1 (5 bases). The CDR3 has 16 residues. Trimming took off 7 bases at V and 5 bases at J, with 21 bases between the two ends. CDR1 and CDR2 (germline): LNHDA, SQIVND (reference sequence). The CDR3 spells CASTQIFSGGYQPQHF. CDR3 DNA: TGTGCCAGTACCCAGATATTCTCCGGGGGGTATCAGCCCCAGCATTTT.

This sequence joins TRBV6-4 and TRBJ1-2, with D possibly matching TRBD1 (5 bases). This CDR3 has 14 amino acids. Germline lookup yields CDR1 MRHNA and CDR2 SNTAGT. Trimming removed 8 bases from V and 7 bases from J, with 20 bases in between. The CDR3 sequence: CASRIWAGSLGYTF. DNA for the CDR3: TGTGCCAGCCGCATCTGGGCAGGGTCGCTTGGCTACACCTTC.

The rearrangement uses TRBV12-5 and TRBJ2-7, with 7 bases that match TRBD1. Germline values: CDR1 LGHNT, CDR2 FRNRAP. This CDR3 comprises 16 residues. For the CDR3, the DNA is TGTGCCAACCCAACAGGGGTCTCTCGGCCCTCCTACGAGCAGTACTTC. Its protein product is CANPTGVSRPSYEQYF. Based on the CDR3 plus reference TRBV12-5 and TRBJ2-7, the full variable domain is DARVTQTPRHKVTEMGQEVTMRCQPILGHNTVFWYRQTMMQGLELLAYFRNRAPLDDSGMPKDRFSAEMPDATLATLKIQPSEPRDSAVYFCANPTGVSRPSYEQYFGPGTRLTVT.

CDR3 in DNA: TGTGCCAGCAGTTACATACCTCTAGCGGTCACAGATACGCAGTATTTT. This codes for CASSYIPLAVTDTQYF. The rearrangement links TRBV6-5 to TRBJ2-3, with 7 bases that match TRBD2. CDR1 MNHEY and CDR2 SVGAGI come from the germline V gene. This CDR3 is built from 16 residues. Trimming took 2 bases from V and 2 from J; bases not matched to a gene: 7.

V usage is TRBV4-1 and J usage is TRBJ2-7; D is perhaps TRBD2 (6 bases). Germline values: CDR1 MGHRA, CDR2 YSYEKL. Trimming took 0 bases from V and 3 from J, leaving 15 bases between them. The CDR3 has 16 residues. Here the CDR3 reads CASSQDLGGSSYEQYF. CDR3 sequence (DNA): TGCGCCAGCAGCCAAGATCTTGGAGGGTCTAGCTACGAGCAGTACTTC.

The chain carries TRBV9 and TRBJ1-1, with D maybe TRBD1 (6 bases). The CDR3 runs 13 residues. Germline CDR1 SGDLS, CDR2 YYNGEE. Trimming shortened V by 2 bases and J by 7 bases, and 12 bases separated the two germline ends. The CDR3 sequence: CASSVDHRDEAFF. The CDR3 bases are TGTGCCAGCAGCGTCGACCACAGGGATGAAGCTTTCTTT.

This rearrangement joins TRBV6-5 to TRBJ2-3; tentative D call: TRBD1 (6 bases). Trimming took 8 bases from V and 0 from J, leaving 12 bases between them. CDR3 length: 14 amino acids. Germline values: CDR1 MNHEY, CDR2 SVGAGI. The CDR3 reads CASGSDRSTDTQYF. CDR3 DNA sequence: TGTGCCAGCGGATCGGACAGAAGCACAGATACGCAGTATTTT.

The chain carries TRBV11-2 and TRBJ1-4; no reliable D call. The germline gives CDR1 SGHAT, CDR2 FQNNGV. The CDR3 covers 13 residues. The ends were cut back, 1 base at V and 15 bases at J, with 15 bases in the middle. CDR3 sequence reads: CASSLGSGRTLFF. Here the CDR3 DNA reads TGTGCCAGCAGCTTAGGTTCAGGCCGAACATTGTTTTTT.

This CDR3 reads CASSLGLAGVEQYF. In DNA form, the CDR3 reads TGTGCCAGCAGCTTAGGCCTAGCGGGAGTCGAGCAGTACTTC. This chain connects TRBV7-2 to TRBJ2-7; TRBD2 matches at 10 bases. Germline V gene sequence: CDR1 SGHTA, CDR2 FQGNSA. CDR3 length: 14 amino acids. V was clipped by 1 base and J by 6 bases; unmatched bases: 3.

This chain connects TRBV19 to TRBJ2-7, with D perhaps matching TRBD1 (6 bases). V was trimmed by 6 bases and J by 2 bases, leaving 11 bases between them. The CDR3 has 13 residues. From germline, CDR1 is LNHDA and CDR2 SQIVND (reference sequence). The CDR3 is CASSHREAYEQYF. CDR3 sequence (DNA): TGTGCCAGTAGCCACAGGGAAGCCTACGAGCAGTACTTC.

The CDR3 DNA is TGTGCCAGTAGCAAGCCTCTGGCTAGCGGGAGCTACGAGCAGTACTTC. Translating it yields CASSKPLASGSYEQYF. V gene TRBV19 combines with J gene TRBJ2-7, with TRBD2 matching over 10 bases. Germline trimming cut 6 bases from V and 3 bases from J; bases unmatched to any gene: 11. The CDR3 covers 16 residues. The germline CDR1 and CDR2 sequences are LNHDA and SQIVND (reference sequence).

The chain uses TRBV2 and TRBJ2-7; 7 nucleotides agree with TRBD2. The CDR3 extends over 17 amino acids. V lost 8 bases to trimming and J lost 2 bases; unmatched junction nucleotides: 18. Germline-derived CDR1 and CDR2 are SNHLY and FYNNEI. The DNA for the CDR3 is TGTGCCAGCTCGGAAGAGCTGGGGGGGGAGAACACCTACGAGCAGTACTTC. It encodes CASSEELGGENTYEQYF.